This T cell receptor beta chain was found in a study of Ad26.COV2.S vaccination and SARS-CoV-2 variants (dated by TCRdb to the early 2020s). For the wider study: TCRbeta repertoire sequencing was used to assess the specificity and breadth of SARS-CoV-2-reactive T cell receptors after Ad26.COV2.S vaccination. A total of around 32 samples were included in the TCR-sequenced set, comprising roughly 19 Ad26.COV2.S vaccine recipients, 5 placebo recipients and 8 SARS-CoV-2 convalescent individuals.

The time point label, as the study defines it: individuals recovered from natural SARS-CoV-2 infection. The CDR3 runs 13 amino acids, cysteine and phenylalanine included. The sequence is cut down to CDR3 DNA, 39 bases in frame from base 1. At the junction V is shortened by 3 bases and J by 3 bases; bases outside the gene matches: 1. Based on the germline V gene, the CDR1 and CDR2 sequences are MDHEN and SYDVKM. The immunoSEQ Assay was the method used to sequence TCRbeta CDR3 regions. After extraction, genomic DNA underwent amplification by bias-controlled multiplex PCR, followed by high-throughput sequencing. From the authors' description of their analysis: To quantify the absolute abundance of every unique TCRbeta CDR3 region, sequences were collapsed and filtered. T cell fraction was estimated by normalizing TCRbeta template counts to usable DNA, with usable DNA measured through amplification of reference genes found in all nucleated cells. Repertoire TCRs were annotated as SARS-CoV-2-specific when V gene, CDR3 amino acid sequence and J gene were exactly matched to a known reactive TCR set. The reference SARS-CoV-2 TCR set was obtained from MIRA and was filtered for enrichment in COVID-19-positive ImmuneCODE repertoires, whereby public or cross-reactive TCRs were removed. Using the MIRA antigens, annotated TCRs were further analysed by specific ORF or by position within an ORF. Breadth was defined as annotated unique rearrangements over total unique productive rearrangements; depth was the summed frequency of those rearrangements. TCR breadth was compared between groups using two-sided Wilcoxon rank-sum tests. TCRdb mirrors the immuneACCESS table, restricted to in-frame sequences. Some clones are absent from its copies; in checked studies, under half trace to an unresolved V gene, and the reason for the others is unknown. Clone size and the V and J calls come from that table; the DNA yielded D and trimming. For this sample the table gives 120,000 to 150,000 clones, of which 86% were detected only once. Jointly, the top ten make up around 5% of the sample.

With regard to this clone: Its antigen target is currently unknown. No base-level quality is on record; no much larger clone is a single base apart.

Points the paper makes about the study in general: Comparable non-spike TCR breadth was observed between vaccine and placebo recipients, consistent with only spike being contained in the vaccine. It was noted by the authors that total T cell responses may have been underestimated by the TCR breadth and depth analyses. After vaccination, spike-specific CD8+ and CD4+ T cell responses were reported to show substantial breadth. Compared with placebo recipients, Ad26.COV2.S recipients showed higher spike-specific TCR breadth (P = 0.0014).

This TCR derives from a human donor who had recovered from COVID-19. The sequencing here drew on peripheral blood, taken after recovery from COVID-19. Here the chain combines TRBV28 and TRBJ1-1, and TRBD1 aligns with 7 junction nucleotides. In nucleotide form, the sequence is TGTGCCAGCAGTTTTCAGGGGGACACTGAAGCTTTCTTT. The translation is CASSFQGDTEAFF.